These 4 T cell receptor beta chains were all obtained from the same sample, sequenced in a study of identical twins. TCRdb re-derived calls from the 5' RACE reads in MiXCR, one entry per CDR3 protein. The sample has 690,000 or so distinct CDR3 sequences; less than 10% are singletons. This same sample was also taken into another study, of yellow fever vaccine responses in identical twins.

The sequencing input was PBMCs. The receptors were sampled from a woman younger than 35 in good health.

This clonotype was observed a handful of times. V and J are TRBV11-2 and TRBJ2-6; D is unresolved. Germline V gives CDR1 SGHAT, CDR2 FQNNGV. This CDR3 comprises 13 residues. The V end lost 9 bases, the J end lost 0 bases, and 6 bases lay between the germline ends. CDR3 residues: CASRFSGANVLTF. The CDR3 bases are TGTGCCAGTCGATTCTCTGGGGCCAACGTCCTGACTTTC.

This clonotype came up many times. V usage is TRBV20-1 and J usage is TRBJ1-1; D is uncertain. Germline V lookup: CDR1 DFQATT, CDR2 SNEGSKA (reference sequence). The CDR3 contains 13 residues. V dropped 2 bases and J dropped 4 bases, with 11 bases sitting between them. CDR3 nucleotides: TGCAGTGCTAGACCCCAGGTGGGCACTGAAGCTTTCTTT. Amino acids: CSARPQVGTEAFF.

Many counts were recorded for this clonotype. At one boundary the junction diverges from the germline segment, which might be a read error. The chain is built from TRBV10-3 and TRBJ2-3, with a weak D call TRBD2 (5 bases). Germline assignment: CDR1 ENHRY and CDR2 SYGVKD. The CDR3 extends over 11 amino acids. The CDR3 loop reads CAIIPGSYWDF. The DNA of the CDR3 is TGTGCCATCATACCGGGGTCCTACTGGGATTTT.

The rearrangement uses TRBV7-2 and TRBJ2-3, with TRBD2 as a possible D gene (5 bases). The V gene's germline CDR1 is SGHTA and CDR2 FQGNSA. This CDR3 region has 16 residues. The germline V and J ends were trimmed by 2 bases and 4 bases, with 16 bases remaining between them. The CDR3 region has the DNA TGTGCCAGCAGCTTATTTTGGGGAGCCAGCCCAGATACGCAGTATTTT. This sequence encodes CASSLFWGASPDTQYF.